Following are 2 T cell receptor beta chains from one sample sequenced in a study of control samples from healthy donors and cancer patients. TCRdb's copy holds only in-frame clones and misses some; the assay was immunoSEQ multiplex PCR. The sample lists tens of thousands of clones, 80% to 90% seen once, with roughly 1.6% in the top ten. Sequenced sample: PBMCs. The receptor set was obtained from a woman aged 40 to 50 with lung cancer.

This clone has just one count. The chain uses TRBV11-2 and TRBJ2-1, with D perhaps matching TRBD2 (6 bases). CDR1 and CDR2 from the germline V gene are SGHAT and FQNNGV. The CDR3 sequence is 14 residues long. The germline V and J ends were trimmed by 4 bases and 6 bases, with 13 bases remaining between them. In nucleotides, the CDR3 is TGTGCCAGCAGCTCGCGATTCGGGAGCAATGAGCAGTTCTTC. This gives the protein CASSSRFGSNEQFF. The full variable domain, its missing parts supplied by reference TRBV11-2 and TRBJ2-1, is EAGVAQSPRYKIIEKRQSVAFWCNPISGHATLYWYQQILGQGPKLLIQFQNNGVVDDSQLPKDRFSAERLKGVDSTLKIQPAKLEDSAVYLCASSSRFGSNEQFFGPGTRLTVL.

The chain uses TRBV7-9 and TRBJ2-7, with 9 bases aligning to TRBD2. Losses at the gene ends were 8 bases for V and 2 bases for J; bases not matched to a gene: 7. The CDR3 is 14 amino acids. CDR1 SEHNR and CDR2 FQNEAQ come from the germline V gene (reference sequence). The CDR3 DNA reads as TGTGCCAGCGATGGCGGGGGGGCCCCCTACGAGCAGTACTTC. Encoded protein: CASDGGGAPYEQYF.